This TCR beta chain was recorded in a study of long-term antiretroviral therapy in people with HIV. Study findings and constraints: Transplant donor controls retained higher diversity, though diversity increased after ART. Neither ART adherence, viral resistance nor therapy changes were documented.

Cryopreserved PBMC numbered about 1-10 million per sample before DNA extraction. Run at survey level, the immunoSEQ assay was version v3.0. The protocol was immunoSEQ multiplex PCR, while the TCRdb copy is restricted to in-frame clones and leaves out a portion. The table includes almost 30,000 clones, over 80% detected once. Of note for this clone: The antigen remains unidentified.

The sample consisted of unsorted PBMCs, taken 3.2 years before starting antiretroviral therapy. This clonotype originated in a man in his fifties with HIV.

The CDR3 DNA is TGTGCCTGGAAGGCCGGGCGGTTGCGTACTGAAGCTTTCTTT. Its translation: CAWKAGRLRTEAFF. This chain uses TRBV30 with TRBJ1-1, with D unclear. Germline CDR1 GTSNPN, CDR2 SVGIG (reference sequence). CDR3 length: 14 residues. V was cut by 4 bases and J by 5 bases, with 17 bases left in between. Combining the CDR3 with reference TRBV30 and TRBJ1-1 gives the whole variable domain SQTIHQWPATLVQPVGSPLSLECTVEGTSNPNLYWYRQAAGRGLQLLFYSVGIGQISSEVPQNLSASRPQDRQFILSSKKLLLSDSGFYLCAWKAGRLRTEAFFGQGTRLTVV.